This TCR beta chain was identified in a study of T cell repertoires in cytomegalovirus infection. This CDR3 is 15 amino acids long. V lost 0 bases and J lost 7; bases outside the gene matches: 4. The germline CDR1 and CDR2 sequences are SEHNR and FQNEAQ (reference sequence). TCRdb re-called the reads through MiXCR, storing one row per CDR3 protein. Of some 230,000 distinct CDR3 sequences listed, approximately 22% are singletons. This TCR was recovered from a human donor in good health (CMV status not recorded). Some clones in this sample may be carry-over from other donors' samples. J is TRBJ2-1 and V is TRBV7-9, with 9 bases lining up with TRBD1. The specimen was CD8+ T cells from PBMCs. The DNA of the CDR3 is TGTGCCAGCAGCTTAGCACAGGGGGCGCGTAATGAGCAGTTCTTC. The encoded protein is CASSLAQGARNEQFF.